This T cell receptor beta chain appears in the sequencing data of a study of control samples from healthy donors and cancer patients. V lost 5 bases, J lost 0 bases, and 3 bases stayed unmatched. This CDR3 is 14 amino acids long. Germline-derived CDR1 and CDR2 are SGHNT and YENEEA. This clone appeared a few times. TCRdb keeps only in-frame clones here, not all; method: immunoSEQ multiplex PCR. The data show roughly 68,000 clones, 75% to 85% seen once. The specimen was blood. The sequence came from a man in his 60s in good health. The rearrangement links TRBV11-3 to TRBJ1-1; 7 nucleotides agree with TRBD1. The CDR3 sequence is CASSAQGMNTEAFF. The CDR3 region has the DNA TGTGCCAGCAGCGCACAGGGGATGAACACTGAAGCTTTCTTT.